The clone carrying this TCR beta chain was picked up a small number of times. Antigen unknown. The sample comes from a study of T-cell reconstitution after alpha-beta-depleted transplantation in children. Notes on the study in general: From surviving recipient T cells and thymic progenitors came the high day-60 TCRbeta diversity observed in some patients.

V was clipped by 3 bases and J by 0 bases; unmatched bases: 6. Germline V gene data show CDR1 as KGHSH and CDR2 as LQKENI. The CDR3 is 16 residues long. Unique molecular identifiers were incorporated during preparation of the TCRbeta library. TCRdb processed the PCR reads anew with MiXCR; each CDR3 protein has one entry. The sample includes some 450,000 distinct CDR3 sequences, 43% seen only once; the top ten take 25% to 30%. The chain couples TRBV18 to TRBJ1-1; 8 positions match TRBD1. The material sequenced was PBMCs, taken before TCRalphabeta/CD19-depleted stem cell transplant. This TCR derives from a girl aged 2 to 10 with aplastic anemia, due to receive a stem cell transplant. This chain's CDR3 is CASSPQGQALNTEAFF. The DNA for the CDR3 is TGTGCCAGCTCACCCCAGGGACAGGCGTTGAACACTGAAGCTTTCTTT.